Listed here is a single TCR beta chain. These data come from a study of blood T cell repertoires in COVID-19. Overall study context: Whether acute or convalescent, the COVID-19 samples came from the United States, Italy and Spain. The cDNA or gDNA used as material had been derived from T cells, B-cell-depleted T cells, or PBMCs.

In the source study's methods: Amplification from reference gene primers served as the basis for estimated nucleated cell counts. Sequenced by immunoSEQ multiplex PCR; TCRdb stores in-frame clones only, minus some. D and trimming come from the DNA, and the V and J calls and clone size come from that table. In the table there are tens of thousands of clones, around nine tenths of which are singletons. V lost 3 bases, J lost 3 bases, and 7 bases stayed unmatched. Germline V gene data show CDR1 as MDHEN and CDR2 as SYDVKM. This CDR3 is 16 amino acids long. The material sequenced was peripheral blood. This receptor was obtained from a middle-aged man with active COVID-19. V gene TRBV28 combines with J gene TRBJ2-1, with 8 bases fitting TRBD2. The CDR3 region is CASSLAWTSLYNEQFF. CDR3 sequence (DNA): TGTGCCAGCAGTTTGGCCTGGACTAGCCTCTACAATGAGCAGTTCTTC.